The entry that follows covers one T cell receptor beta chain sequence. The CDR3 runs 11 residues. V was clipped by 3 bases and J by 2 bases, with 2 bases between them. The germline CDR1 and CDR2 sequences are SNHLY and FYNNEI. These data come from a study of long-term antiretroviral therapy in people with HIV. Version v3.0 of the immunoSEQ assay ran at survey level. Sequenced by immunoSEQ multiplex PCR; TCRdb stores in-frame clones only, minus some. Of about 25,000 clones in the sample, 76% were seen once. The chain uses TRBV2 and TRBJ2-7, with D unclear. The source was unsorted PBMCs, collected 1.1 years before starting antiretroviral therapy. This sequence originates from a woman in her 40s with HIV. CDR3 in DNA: TGTGCCAGCAGTGACCCCTACGAGCAGTACTTC. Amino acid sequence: CASSDPYEQYF.